A selection of T cell receptor beta chains follows, all from one sample in a study of cytomegalovirus exposure and HLA in healthy donors. Clones were sequenced by immunoSEQ multiplex PCR, and TCRdb holds only the in-frame ones, with some missing. This sample has 150,000 to 200,000 clones; about 80% occur once, and the top ten carry around an eighth. Sequencing was performed on PBMCs. Receptor source: a woman between 35 and 50 years old in good health and CMV-seronegative. CDR3s include the opening cysteine and the closing phenylalanine or tryptophan. Each record gives: J gene, V gene, D gene, clone size, CDR3 length, CDR3 protein, CDR3 DNA. A D gene is named only where the DNA matches it firmly. Part of the rows lack a size; the others show once, few, many or a class for expanded clones.

TRBJ2-1,TRBV28,TRBD1,.,15,CATAPLQGAENEQFF,TGTGCCACCGCCCCCTTACAGGGGGCGGAAAATGAGCAGTTCTTC
TRBJ2-5,TRBV19,TRBD2,.,18,CASSILGTSGAEKETQYF,TGTGCCAGTAGTATACTTGGGACTAGCGGGGCGGAAAAAGAGACCCAGTACTTC
TRBJ1-4,TRBV5-1,.,.,15,CASSGGTSRAEKLFF,TGCGCCAGCAGCGGGGGGACCTCAAGAGCGGAAAAACTGTTTTTT
TRBJ2-5,TRBV7-9,.,.,16,CSSSLGGRGVQETQYF,TGTTCCAGCAGCTTAGGGGGCAGGGGGGTCCAAGAGACCCAGTACTTC
TRBJ2-3,TRBV5-5,TRBD2,.,15,CASSFFTSGGDTQYF,TGTGCCAGCAGCTTCTTCACTAGCGGGGGGGATACGCAGTATTTT
TRBJ2-2,TRBV6-6,.,.,14,CASIPTQGIGELFF,TGTGCCAGCATTCCTACTCAGGGGATCGGGGAGCTGTTTTTT
TRBJ1-1,TRBV6-1,.,.,12,CASKRGNTEAFF,TGTGCCAGCAAGCGGGGGAACACTGAAGCTTTCTTT
TRBJ2-7,TRBV2,.,.,17,CASSGSSYETTMYEQYF,TGTGCCAGCAGTGGTTCATCGTATGAGACTACAATGTACGAGCAGTACTTC
TRBJ1-3,TRBV19,.,.,15,CASRQGSGSGNTIYF,TGTGCCAGTAGGCAGGGATCGGGTTCCGGAAACACCATATATTTT
TRBJ2-5,TRBV28,.,once,13,CASNPAGQETQYF,TGTGCCAGCAACCCGGCAGGCCAAGAGACCCAGTACTTC
TRBJ1-6,TRBV4-1,.,.,17,CASSQDPGVTYNSPLHF,TGCGCCAGCAGCCAAGACCCCGGGGTCACCTATAATTCACCCCTCCACTTT
TRBJ2-1,TRBV7-2,TRBD2,.,17,CASSSFPRGGLYNEQFF,TGTGCCAGCAGCTCATTCCCTCGGGGGGGGCTCTACAATGAGCAGTTCTTC
TRBJ1-3,TRBV11-2,.,.,14,CASSLIQPGNTIYF,TGTGCCAGCAGCTTAATACAGCCCGGAAACACCATATATTTT
TRBJ2-7,TRBV2,TRBD2,.,15,CASSAEAGATYEQYF,TGTGCCAGCAGCGCAGAGGCGGGAGCCACCTACGAGCAGTACTTC
TRBJ1-3,TRBV28,TRBD1,.,15,CASSSGQGTGNTIYF,TGTGCCAGCAGTTCTGGACAGGGGACAGGAAACACCATATATTTT
TRBJ1-3,TRBV6-1,TRBD1,.,15,CASSVGQGKRNTIYF,TGTGCCAGCAGTGTGGGACAGGGAAAGAGAAACACCATATATTTT
TRBJ2-2,TRBV12-2,.,.,13,CASHDRGPGELFF,TGTGCAAGTCACGACAGGGGGCCTGGGGAGCTGTTTTTT
TRBJ2-7,TRBV5-1,TRBD2,once,13,CASSIAGGREQYF,TGCGCCAGCAGTATAGCGGGAGGTCGCGAGCAGTACTTC
TRBJ2-2,TRBV6-6,TRBD2,once,16,CASNEGLAGNTGELFF,TGTGCCAGCAACGAAGGACTAGCGGGGAACACCGGGGAGCTGTTTTTT
TRBJ2-2,TRBV6-5,TRBD2,few,16,CASSYSPGGTSGELFF,TGTGCCAGCAGTTACTCACCGGGAGGTACCTCCGGGGAGCTGTTTTTT
TRBJ2-1,TRBV11-2,TRBD2,.,16,CASSARLAGGIDEQFF,TGTGCCAGCAGCGCCAGACTAGCGGGAGGGATCGATGAGCAGTTCTTC
TRBJ2-7,TRBV11-3,TRBD2,.,18,CASSLDRGGGPNSYEQYF,TGTGCCAGCAGCTTAGATCGCGGCGGGGGGCCAAACTCCTACGAGCAGTACTTC
TRBJ1-5,TRBV28,TRBD1,.,15,CASSFGDRLREPQHF,TGTGCCAGCAGTTTCGGGGACAGGTTGCGTGAGCCCCAGCATTTT
TRBJ2-5,TRBV7-2,.,.,15,CASSLFRQLWETQYF,TGTGCCAGCAGCTTATTCCGACAGCTTTGGGAGACCCAGTACTTC
TRBJ1-4,TRBV5-1,.,.,15,CASSLVGGMTEKLFF,TGCGCCAGCAGCTTGGTGGGGGGAATGACGGAAAAACTGTTTTTT
TRBJ2-5,TRBV7-2,.,.,12,CASSLEAETQYF,TGTGCCAGCAGCTTGGAGGCGGAGACCCAGTACTTC
TRBJ2-3,TRBV7-3,TRBD1,.,13,CASSPQGENTQYF,TGTGCCAGCAGCCCGCAGGGGGAGAATACGCAGTATTTT
TRBJ1-1,TRBV11-3,.,.,15,CASSLYGGVNTEAFF,TGTGCCAGCAGCTTATACGGGGGAGTGAACACTGAAGCTTTCTTT
TRBJ2-3,TRBV5-1,.,.,14,CASSLESPADTQYF,TGCGCCAGCAGCTTGGAGTCCCCGGCAGATACGCAGTATTTT
TRBJ2-7,TRBV7-9,.,.,15,CASSFETSRDYEQYF,TGTGCCAGCAGCTTTGAGACTAGTCGGGACTACGAGCAGTACTTC
TRBJ1-1,TRBV30,TRBD1,.,12,CAWYRGNKKAFF,TGTGCCTGGTACAGGGGAAATAAGAAAGCTTTCTTT
TRBJ2-7,TRBV2,.,few,14,CASSEERARGEQYF,TGTGCCAGCAGTGAAGAGAGGGCTCGGGGCGAGCAGTACTTC
TRBJ1-1,TRBV19,.,few,14,CASTDRPMNTEAFF,TGTGCCAGTACCGACAGACCCATGAACACTGAAGCTTTCTTT
TRBJ2-7,TRBV7-9,TRBD1,.,14,CASSSTMDRGEQYF,TGTGCCAGCAGCTCAACTATGGACAGGGGAGAGCAGTACTTC
TRBJ2-1,TRBV14,.,.,13,CASSQTSYNEQFF,TGTGCCAGCAGCCAAACTAGCTACAATGAGCAGTTCTTC
TRBJ2-1,TRBV27,TRBD2,.,14,CASSLRTSFHEQFF,TGTGCCAGCAGTCTGAGGACTAGCTTCCATGAGCAGTTCTTC
TRBJ1-5,TRBV7-3,.,.,15,CASSQGPGSGQPQHF,TGTGCCAGCAGTCAAGGCCCGGGGTCAGGACAGCCCCAGCATTTT
TRBJ2-2,TRBV7-9,.,.,16,CSSSLSTGANTGELFF,TGTTCCAGCAGCTTATCCACGGGGGCGAACACCGGGGAGCTGTTTTTT
TRBJ2-3,TRBV6-1,.,.,13,CASNESRADTQYF,TGTGCCAGCAATGAAAGTCGGGCAGATACGCAGTATTTT
TRBJ2-7,TRBV10-3,.,few,11,CAIKASNEQYF,TGTGCCATCAAAGCGTCTAACGAGCAGTACTTC
TRBJ2-5,TRBV7-2,TRBD2,once,16,CASSLQRTSGVETQYF,TGTGCCAGCAGCTTACAAAGGACTAGCGGGGTAGAGACCCAGTACTTC
TRBJ2-7,TRBV7-3,TRBD2,.,15,CASTGRGVRTYEQYF,TGTGCCAGCACCGGACGGGGGGTCCGAACCTACGAGCAGTACTTC
TRBJ2-7,TRBV15,TRBD2,.,13,CATGTSGSYEQYF,TGTGCCACCGGCACTAGCGGGAGCTACGAGCAGTACTTC
TRBJ2-2,TRBV19,TRBD2,.,9,CGRYGELFF,TGCGGGAGGTATGGGGAGCTGTTTTTT
TRBJ1-3,TRBV28,.,few,15,CASNQADLSGNTIYF,TGTGCCAGCAATCAGGCAGACCTCTCTGGAAACACCATATATTTT